Below are 2 T cell receptor beta chains sequenced from a single sample in a study of regulatory T cells in long-lasting Graves disease. CDR3-region Arm-PCR and iRepertoire HTBI primers produced the TCR beta libraries. Via MiXCR, TCRdb re-called the multiplex PCR reads, giving one row per CDR3 protein. There are 700,000 or so distinct CDR3 sequences in the sample; about 30% occur only once, and around 42% lies in the top ten. Stated time point: persistent/refractory GD, antithyroid drugs over 5 years with positive TRAb. PBMC-extracted RNA yielded the TCR library. The starting material was peripheral blood mononuclear cells (PBMCs), obtained when the disease was refractory, from a patient treated with antithyroid drugs. These receptors came from a female donor with Graves disease.

This clonotype was seen a handful of times. This sequence joins TRBV20-1 and TRBJ1-6, with 8 bases aligning to TRBD1. V trimming: 6 bases; J trimming: 6 bases; junction bases outside the gene matches: 7. CDR1 is DFQATT and CDR2 is SNEGSKA in the germline V gene (reference sequence). CDR3 length equals 14 residues. The CDR3 nucleotides read TGCAGTGCCCGGACAGGGCCGTCTAATTCACCCCTCCACTTT. Amino acid sequence: CSARTGPSNSPLHF.

This sequence joins TRBV25-1 and TRBJ1-2, with a tentative D call TRBD1 (6 bases). V was clipped by 3 bases and J by 6 bases, with 11 bases between them. CDR1 MGHDK and CDR2 SYGVNS come from the germline V gene. The CDR3 has 13 amino acids. CDR3 sequence: CASSEAGEDGYTF. CDR3 DNA sequence: TGTGCCAGCAGTGAGGCAGGGGAGGATGGCTACACCTTC.